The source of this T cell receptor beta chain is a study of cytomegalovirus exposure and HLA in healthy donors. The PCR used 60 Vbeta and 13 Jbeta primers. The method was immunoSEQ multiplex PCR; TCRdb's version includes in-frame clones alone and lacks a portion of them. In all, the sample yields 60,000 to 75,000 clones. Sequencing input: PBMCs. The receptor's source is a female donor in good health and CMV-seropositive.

The CDR3 DNA is TGTGCCAGCAGCCCGTCCGTCGGGGAGCTGTTTTTT. Translated, it gives CASSPSVGELFF. The V call is TRBV28, the J call TRBJ2-2; D unresolved. Trimming removed 6 bases at V and 7 bases at J, with 9 bases between. The CDR3 spans 12 residues. Germline assignment: CDR1 MDHEN and CDR2 SYDVKM.